The 23 T cell receptor beta chains given below trace back to one sample, sequenced in a study of blood T cell repertoires in COVID-19. The data were produced by immunoSEQ multiplex PCR, yet TCRdb's version contains in-frame clones alone and is incomplete. The data contain under 400,000 clones, roughly 85% of them singletons. The specimen was PBMCs or T cells enriched from blood (not recorded which). The receptors derive from a woman between 40 and 50 years old with acute COVID-19.

The CDR3 DNA follows: TGTGCCAGTAGTAAGCAAACACGACAGGGAGGACATGGCTACACCTTC. This codes for CASSKQTRQGGHGYTF. This chain uses TRBV19 with TRBJ1-2, with TRBD1 identical over 7 bases. This CDR3 spans 16 amino acids. The germline V gene has CDR1 LNHDA and CDR2 SQIVND (reference sequence). The ends lost 4 bases at V and 6 bases at J; junction bases unmatched: 14.

The genes are TRBV5-4 and TRBJ1-6; D call uncertain. This CDR3 comprises 15 residues. CDR1 is SGHNT and CDR2 is YYREEE in the germline V gene (reference sequence). Trimming removed 3 bases at V and 7 bases at J, with 14 bases between. The CDR3 loop is CASSSPQIPNSPLHF. The CDR3, as DNA: TGTGCCAGCAGCTCCCCCCAGATTCCCAATTCACCCCTCCACTTT.

V usage is TRBV5-5 and J usage is TRBJ2-2; D is ambiguous. Germline V CDR1 and CDR2: SGHKS, YYEKEE (reference sequence). The CDR3 runs 15 residues. The ends were cut back, 5 bases at V and 0 bases at J, with 11 bases in the middle. This CDR3 is CASRISSTNTGELFF. The CDR3 nucleotides are TGTGCCAGCAGGATAAGTTCTACGAACACCGGGGAGCTGTTTTTT.

Comment on this clone: Other nucleotide sequences in the sample specify the same CDR3. V is TRBV7-2 and J is TRBJ2-5; possibly TRBD1 for D (5 bases). In germline, CDR1 is SGHTA, CDR2 FQGNSA. The CDR3 extends over 12 amino acids. Trimming stripped 5 bases from V and 3 bases from J, with 7 bases between. For the CDR3, the DNA is TGTGCCAGCAGCCTGGACAAAGAGACCCAGTACTTC. Translating gives CASSLDKETQYF.

V is TRBV27 and J is TRBJ1-5; D is ambiguous. The CDR3 is 13 amino acids. Germline CDR1 is MNHEY and CDR2 is SMNVEV (reference sequence). V shed 6 bases and J shed 5 bases, with 11 bases lying between them. CDR3 sequence (DNA): TGTGCCAGCAGACTACGACGAGATCAGCCCCAGCATTTT. Its protein product is CASRLRRDQPQHF.

J is TRBJ1-3 and V is TRBV11-2, with 7 bases fitting TRBD1. Germline lookup yields CDR1 SGHAT and CDR2 FQNNGV. After removal of 2 bases from V and 1 base from J, the junction contained 11 bases not matched to a gene. This CDR3 is 18 amino acids long. The CDR3 coding sequence is TGTGCCAGCAGCTTATACAGGGGATTGAGGGTATCTGGAAACACCATATATTTT. It translates to CASSLYRGLRVSGNTIYF.

This clone has a single count. The chain carries TRBV14 and TRBJ2-5; TRBD2 is a possible D gene (5 bases). The CDR3 extends over 16 amino acids. With 0 bases removed from V and 2 bases from J, the gap between germline ends came to 13 bases. The V gene's germline CDR1 is SGHDN and CDR2 FVKESK. CDR3 residues: CASSQDTASRQETQYF. The CDR3 DNA is TGTGCCAGCAGCCAAGATACCGCTAGCAGACAAGAGACCCAGTACTTC.

The chain employs TRBV4-3 and TRBJ2-1; TRBD2 is a possible D gene (6 bases). Germline V gives CDR1 LGHNA, CDR2 YSLEER. CDR3 size: 14 residues. Trimming removed 1 base at V and 5 bases at J, with 9 bases between. The CDR3 reads CASSQGSGHNEQFF. In DNA form, the CDR3 reads TGCGCCAGCAGCCAAGGTAGCGGCCACAATGAGCAGTTCTTC.

The rearrangement uses TRBV24-1 and TRBJ2-1; unclear D gene. Looked up from germline, CDR1 is KGHDR and CDR2 is SFDVKD. The CDR3 loop spans 15 amino acids. V was cut by 4 bases and J by 4 bases, with 13 bases left in between. CDR3 DNA sequence: TGTGCCACCAGTGACCCGACCCCAGGTTACAATGAGCAGTTCTTC. Translating gives CATSDPTPGYNEQFF.

This chain uses TRBV7-2 with TRBJ2-4, with 11 bases fitting TRBD2. The CDR3 runs 17 residues. Per germline, CDR1 SGHTA and CDR2 FQGNSA. Trimming removed 5 bases from V and 6 bases from J; junction bases left unmatched: 12. The CDR3 loop reads CASSVSTGGLAANIQYF. CDR3 nucleotides: TGTGCCAGCAGCGTTAGCACCGGGGGACTAGCGGCAAACATTCAGTACTTC. Full variable domain (rest looked up from reference TRBV7-2 and TRBJ2-4): GAGVSQSPSNKVTEKGKDVELRCDPISGHTALYWYRQSLGQGLEFLIYFQGNSAPDKSGLPSDRFSAERTGGSVSTLTIQRTQQEDSAVYLCASSVSTGGLAANIQYFGAGTRLSVL.

In nucleotides, the CDR3 is TGTGCCAGTAGTATAGGTAGGACAGGGGGCGGAGAGACCCAGTACTTC. Its translation: CASSIGRTGGGETQYF. The V and J genes are TRBV19 and TRBJ2-5; TRBD1 agrees at 11 bases. Per the germline V gene, CDR1 is LNHDA and CDR2 is SQIVND (reference sequence). V shed 1 base, J shed 4 bases, and the junction held 5 bases outside the gene matches. This CDR3 region has 16 residues. Looking up the rest from reference TRBV19 and TRBJ2-5 gives the full variable domain: DGGITQSPKYLFRKEGQNVTLSCEQNLNHDAMYWYRQDPGQGLRLIYYSQIVNDFQKGDIAEGYSVSREKKESFPLTVTSAQKNPTAFYLCASSIGRTGGGETQYFGPGTRLLVL.

This clone was seen a few times. This chain connects TRBV4-2 to TRBJ2-7; 13 bases agree with TRBD2. Germline-derived CDR1 and CDR2 are LGHNA and YNFKEQ. The CDR3 runs to 18 residues. With 4 bases clipped from V and 2 bases from J, the junction kept 11 bases outside the gene matches. The chain's CDR3 is CASSRSGTSGAIPYEQYF. The DNA of the CDR3 is TGTGCCAGCAGCCGCTCCGGGACTAGCGGGGCTATCCCCTACGAGCAGTACTTC.

The chain joins TRBV4-1 to TRBJ1-1, with D perhaps TRBD1 (6 bases). V was trimmed by 0 bases and J by 0 bases, leaving 8 bases between them. CDR1 and CDR2 (germline): MGHRA, YSYEKL. This CDR3 region has 15 residues. The CDR3 DNA follows: TGCGCCAGCAGCCAAGATTCAGGGGTGAACACTGAAGCTTTCTTT. It is translated as CASSQDSGVNTEAFF.

On this clone itself: A read error may account for a junction end that differs from germline. The chain is built from TRBV24-1 and TRBJ2-3; D might be TRBD1 or TRBD2, each matching 6 bases. Germline V gene sequence: CDR1 KGHDR, CDR2 SFDVKD. The CDR3 is 15 amino acids. The CDR3 protein is CATGDRSAGTDTQYF. For the CDR3, the DNA is TGTGCCACCGGTGACAGGAGCGCGGGAACAGATACGCAGTATTTT.

The V gene is TRBV19, the J gene TRBJ1-1; 8 bases align to TRBD1. The CDR3 spans 15 residues. V dropped 4 bases and J dropped 3; count of bases not matched to a gene: 7. Germline V gene sequence: CDR1 LNHDA, CDR2 SQIVND (reference sequence). The CDR3: CASSKRQGKDTEAFF. The CDR3 DNA reads TGTGCCAGTAGTAAAAGACAGGGGAAGGACACTGAAGCTTTCTTT.

V is TRBV6-5 and J is TRBJ2-1; TRBD2 aligns across 10 bases. V gave up 10 bases and J gave up 8 bases; unmatched junction bases: 14. The germline CDR1 and CDR2 sequences are MNHEY and SVGAGI. This CDR3 region has 15 residues. In DNA, the CDR3 is TGTGCCACCAGCACGACTAGCGGGCTAGGGGATGAGCAGTTCTTC. Its translation: CATSTTSGLGDEQFF.

The chain uses TRBV7-3 and TRBJ1-2; D is unresolved. CDR1 and CDR2 from the germline V gene are SGHTA and FQGTGA. V gave up 2 bases and J gave up 6 bases, with 13 bases separating them. There are 14 residues in the CDR3. This chain's CDR3 is CASSLSGSGNGYTF. Here the CDR3 DNA reads TGTGCCAGCAGCTTATCTGGCAGCGGGAATGGCTACACCTTC.

This chain connects TRBV27 to TRBJ2-2; 12 bases align to TRBD2. V shed 2 bases, J shed 7 bases, and the junction held 11 bases outside the gene matches. Germline CDR1 and CDR2: MNHEY and SMNVEV (reference sequence). The CDR3 is 18 residues long. DNA of the CDR3: TGTGCCAGCAGTTTACTGGGGAAGACTAGCGGGGGCATCGGGGAGCTGTTTTTT. Its protein is CASSLLGKTSGGIGELFF.

This rearrangement joins TRBV2 to TRBJ2-6, with 9 nucleotides matching TRBD2. The ends lost 5 bases at V and 0 bases at J; junction bases unmatched: 11. This CDR3 spans 19 amino acids. Per the germline V gene, CDR1 is SNHLY and CDR2 is FYNNEI. CDR3 in DNA: TGTGCCAGCAGTTTTCAAGGGACTAGCTTCCTCTCTGGGGCCAACGTCCTGACTTTC. It is translated as CASSFQGTSFLSGANVLTF.

The chain uses TRBV7-2 and TRBJ1-1, with 7 bases lining up with TRBD1. The CDR3 has 14 residues. V shed 5 bases and J 7 bases; nucleotides not matched to a gene: 10. Germline lookup yields CDR1 SGHTA and CDR2 FQGNSA. As DNA, the CDR3 is TGTGCCAGCAGCCCCTCGACAGGGAGACTTGAAGCTTTCTTT. It translates to CASSPSTGRLEAFF.

The V gene is TRBV7-2, the J gene TRBJ2-5; D remains ambiguous. Germline V gene sequence: CDR1 SGHTA, CDR2 FQGNSA. This CDR3 is built from 13 residues. Trimming removed 2 bases at V and 4 bases at J, with 8 bases between. The CDR3 here is CASSLKIGETQYF. The CDR3 DNA reads as TGTGCCAGCAGCTTAAAGATCGGAGAGACCCAGTACTTC.

This rearrangement joins TRBV6-5 to TRBJ1-1, with TRBD1 identical over 11 bases. Germline V lookup: CDR1 MNHEY, CDR2 SVGAGI. The CDR3 consists of 12 residues. Losses at the gene ends were 8 bases for V and 10 bases for J; bases not matched to a gene: 6. The chain's CDR3 is CASGDRGILAFF. The CDR3 nucleotides are TGTGCCAGCGGGGACAGGGGGATCTTAGCTTTCTTT.

In DNA, the CDR3 is TGCAGCGTTCGGGTGATAGGAGAGACCCAGTACTTC. It codes for CSVRVIGETQYF. The genes are TRBV29-1 and TRBJ2-5; D unresolved. This CDR3 has 12 residues. Trimming left V 5 bases short and J 4 bases short, with 11 bases between. Germline V gene sequence: CDR1 SQVTM, CDR2 ANQGSEA. Together with reference TRBV29-1 and TRBJ2-5, the CDR3 gives the full variable domain: SAVISQKPSRDICQRGTSLTIQCQVDSQVTMMFWYRQQPGQSLTLIATANQGSEATYESGFVIDKFPISRPNLTFSTLTVSNMSPEDSSIYLCSVRVIGETQYFGPGTRLLVL.